This section outlines one T cell receptor beta chain sequence together with its context. This sample stems from a study of blood T cell repertoires in COVID-19. Germline V gene sequence: CDR1 SQVTM, CDR2 ANQGSEA. The ends lost 6 bases at V and 0 bases at J; junction bases unmatched: 2. The CDR3 has 14 residues. Original analysis: For nucleated cells, counts were estimated from reference gene primer amplification. Generated by immunoSEQ multiplex PCR, the TCRdb table keeps only in-frame clones and is missing some. That table supplies the V and J calls and clone size; D and trimming were determined from the DNA. The data contain some 160,000 clones, around 75% of them singletons.

The receptor was derived from an elderly woman with acute or convalescent COVID-19. The chain is built from TRBV29-1 and TRBJ2-4; 10 bases align to TRBD1. Sequencing was carried out using peripheral blood. CDR3 bases: TGCAGCGTAAGGACAGGGGGAGCCAAAAACATTCAGTACTTC. Translating it yields CSVRTGGAKNIQYF.